The entry that follows covers one T cell receptor beta chain sequence. This CDR3 is built from 11 residues. Per germline, CDR1 MNHNY and CDR2 SVGAGI (reference sequence). The V gene lost 11 bases and the J gene lost 1 base, with 8 bases spanning the gap. This entry belongs to a study of OX40 agonist ivuxolimab in advanced cancers. Looking at the study overall: Of the patients, three showed partial responses, one with hepatocellular carcinoma and two with cutaneous melanoma.

Profiling relied on immunoSEQ multiplex PCR, and the TCRdb table lists in-frame clones only, not all of them. The sample carries 55,000 to 65,000 clones, just under 90% recorded once. The input for sequencing was CD4+ or CD8+ T cells sorted from blood, taken in a trial of the OX40 agonist ivuxolimab. The chain combines TRBV6-6 with TRBJ1-1, with D possibly matching TRBD1 (6 bases). This TCR derives from an adult with an advanced solid tumor such as melanoma, head and neck, liver or kidney cancer. CDR3 in DNA: TGTGCCGCCAGGGGGAACACTGAAGCTTTCTTT. This encodes CAARGNTEAFF.